This T cell receptor beta chain was sequenced in a study of PD-L1 blockade in urothelial cancer. About the study: The patients' atezolizumab therapy, 1,200 mg intravenously every 3 weeks, started at some point between 2014 and 2015. Analyses were performed on blood at 3 weeks after treatment start (the second dose) and at 6 weeks. Bladder-origin urothelial cancer in males described about 85% of the 29 patients.

Every PCR received spiked-in synthetic TCR analog templates. Method: immunoSEQ multiplex PCR; TCRdb's copy keeps in-frame clones and lacks some. This table holds 75,000 to 95,000 clones, 85% to 95% found once. Germline loops: CDR1 SNHLY, CDR2 FYNNEI. Trimming took 3 bases from V and 9 from J, leaving 12 bases between them. This CDR3 spans 13 amino acids. Here the sequenced sample was PBMCs, taken around atezolizumab (anti-PD-L1) treatment. The TCR was taken from a man between 60 and 70 years old with urothelial cancer. The genes are TRBV2 and TRBJ1-5; D call uncertain. The CDR3 sequence is CASSDGPTRPQHF. The DNA for the CDR3 is TGTGCCAGCAGTGACGGTCCAACCCGGCCCCAGCATTTT.